A selection of T cell receptor beta chains follows, all from one sample in a study of beta chain features in type 1 diabetes. Repertoires were generated with immunoSEQ multiplex PCR, while TCRdb's copy carries only in-frame clones and drops some. This table has just over 600,000 clones, about a sixth appearing once. Material: naive CD4+ T cells from blood. The receptor source for this set is a man younger than 35 in good health. Each CDR3 is given with its conserved first and last residue. A D gene is named only where the DNA matches it firmly. Expanded clones get a size class; other rows say once, few or many, or leave the size out.

d_call j_call clone_size v_call cdr3_aa cdr3_nt
NA TRBJ1-2 NA TRBV18 CASSPGLSSNYGYTF TGTGCCAGCTCACCAGGACTCTCTTCTAACTATGGCTACACCTTC
NA TRBJ1-6 few TRBV2 CASSEARAQNSPLHF TGTGCCAGCAGTGAAGCTCGGGCACAGAATTCACCCCTCCACTTT
TRBD1 TRBJ2-2 NA TRBV2 CASTGTGRNTGELFF TGTGCCAGCACAGGGACAGGGCGTAACACCGGGGAGCTGTTTTTT
NA TRBJ2-4 NA TRBV10-3 CAISESTTWGERNIQYF TGTGCCATCAGTGAGTCGACAACCTGGGGGGAGAGAAACATTCAGTACTTC
TRBD1 TRBJ1-1 NA TRBV9 CASSGALGQGMTEAFF TGTGCCAGCAGCGGAGCACTCGGACAGGGGATGACTGAAGCTTTCTTT
TRBD2 TRBJ2-3 NA TRBV25-1 CASSEWFGRGMDTQYF TGTGCCAGCAGTGAATGGTTCGGGAGGGGGATGGATACGCAGTATTTT
TRBD2 TRBJ2-3 few TRBV4-2 CASSQDQASGGADTQYF TGTGCCAGCAGCCAAGATCAGGCGTCGGGAGGGGCAGATACGCAGTATTTT
NA TRBJ1-5 NA TRBV7-9 CASRKDSSNQPQHF TGTGCCAGCAGAAAGGACAGTAGCAATCAGCCCCAGCATTTT
TRBD1 TRBJ2-7 few TRBV25-1 CASSEFAGTGGSYEQYF TGTGCCAGCAGTGAATTCGCGGGGACAGGGGGATCCTACGAGCAGTACTTC
TRBD2 TRBJ2-7 NA TRBV9 CASSALAGAWYEQYF TGTGCCAGCAGCGCTCTAGCGGGAGCTTGGTACGAGCAGTACTTC
TRBD2 TRBJ2-1 NA TRBV11-2 CASSLAGLAGGRPYNEQFF TGTGCCAGCAGCTTAGCAGGACTAGCGGGAGGGCGTCCCTACAATGAGCAGTTCTTC
NA TRBJ2-7 NA TRBV28 CASMRDKTYEQYF TGTGCCAGCATGCGGGACAAAACCTACGAGCAGTACTTC
NA TRBJ2-1 few TRBV19 CASSRATLGNEQFF TGTGCCAGTAGTAGGGCGACTCTTGGAAATGAGCAGTTCTTC
NA TRBJ2-1 NA TRBV14 CASSQRRDRAKGQFF TGTGCCAGCAGCCAAAGGAGGGACAGAGCCAAGGGGCAGTTCTTC
TRBD1 TRBJ1-1 NA TRBV4-1 CASSQPHRGRNTEAFF TGCGCCAGCAGCCAACCTCACAGGGGTCGGAACACTGAAGCTTTCTTT
TRBD1 TRBJ1-5 few TRBV4-1 CASSRDRGINQPQHF TGCGCCAGCAGCCGAGACAGGGGTATCAATCAGCCCCAGCATTTT
NA TRBJ2-6 NA TRBV15 CATSRDRPPTSSGANVLTF TGTGCCACCAGCAGAGATAGGCCGCCAACTAGCTCTGGGGCCAACGTCCTGACTTTC
NA TRBJ1-4 NA TRBV2 CASSPTGLLEKLFF TGTGCCAGCAGTCCGACAGGCCTGCTCGAAAAACTGTTTTTT
TRBD2 TRBJ2-7 NA TRBV28 CASGLAGGTGYEQYF TGTGCCAGCGGACTAGCGGGAGGTACCGGGTACGAGCAGTACTTC
TRBD1 TRBJ1-1 few TRBV29-1 CSVGPTGMNTEAFF TGCAGCGTGGGCCCGACAGGGATGAACACTGAAGCTTTCTTT
TRBD2 TRBJ2-1 few TRBV29-1 CSVAGLAAYNEQFF TGCAGCGTGGCGGGACTAGCGGCCTACAATGAGCAGTTCTTC
NA TRBJ2-7 NA TRBV28 CASRGGSYEQYF TGTGCCAGCAGAGGGGGTTCCTACGAGCAGTACTTC
TRBD2 TRBJ2-3 few TRBV15 CATSRDPWGSGGSDTQYF TGTGCCACCAGCAGAGATCCTTGGGGTAGCGGGGGGTCAGATACGCAGTATTTT
NA TRBJ2-7 NA TRBV5-1 CASSNRDHYEQYF TGCGCCAGCAGTAACAGGGACCACTACGAGCAGTACTTC
TRBD2 TRBJ2-2 few TRBV4-2 CASSQELAGGPGELFF TGTGCCAGCAGCCAAGAACTAGCGGGAGGACCCGGGGAGCTGTTTTTT
NA TRBJ2-3 few TRBV6-1 CASKRIGTDTQYF TGTGCCAGCAAGAGGATCGGGACAGATACGCAGTATTTT
NA TRBJ1-2 NA TRBV4-1 CASSQSSSVNSYGYTF TGCGCCAGCAGCCAAAGTTCGTCGGTTAATAGTTATGGCTACACCTTC
TRBD2 TRBJ2-7 NA TRBV5-1 CASSLTPSGGPYEQYF TGCGCCAGCAGCCTAACCCCTAGCGGGGGGCCCTACGAGCAGTACTTC
TRBD1 TRBJ2-7 NA TRBV7-2 CASSNWDRSSYEQYF TGTGCCAGCAGCAACTGGGACAGGTCTTCCTACGAGCAGTACTTC
NA TRBJ2-5 NA TRBV6-6 CASSRGGFQETQYF TGTGCCAGCTCCCGGGGAGGATTTCAAGAGACCCAGTACTTC
TRBD1 TRBJ2-5 NA TRBV7-2 CASSGQGAETQYF TGTGCCAGCAGCGGACAGGGTGCGGAGACCCAGTACTTC
TRBD1 TRBJ1-2 few TRBV28 CASSLWGQGTNGYTF TGTGCCAGCAGTTTATGGGGACAGGGGACAAATGGCTACACCTTC
NA TRBJ2-7 few TRBV14 CASSQGQGITYEQYF TGTGCCAGCAGCCAAGGGCAGGGAATTACCTACGAGCAGTACTTC
NA TRBJ2-5 NA TRBV5-1 CASSLGQGGQETQYF TGCGCCAGCAGCTTGGGACAGGGAGGCCAAGAGACCCAGTACTTC
NA TRBJ1-3 NA TRBV9 CASSESPSSGNTIYF TGTGCCAGCAGCGAATCACCGAGCTCTGGAAACACCATATATTTT
NA TRBJ1-4 few TRBV6-5 CASSYSFRGFNEKLFF TGTGCCAGCAGTTACAGTTTCCGGGGATTCAATGAAAAACTGTTTTTT
TRBD1 TRBJ1-2 NA TRBV29-1 CSVRQGAYGYTF TGCAGCGTACGACAGGGGGCCTATGGCTACACCTTC
NA TRBJ2-1 few TRBV19 CASTPKGRGTYNEQFF TGTGCCAGTACACCCAAGGGACGGGGGACCTACAATGAGCAGTTCTTC
NA TRBJ2-2 NA TRBV27 CASRGGVNTGELFF TGTGCCAGCAGGGGGGGCGTGAACACCGGGGAGCTGTTTTTT
NA TRBJ2-2 NA TRBV4-2 CASSQETATGELFF TGTGCCAGCAGCCAAGAAACAGCCACCGGGGAGCTGTTTTTT
TRBD2 TRBJ2-7 NA TRBV7-8 CASSLGSGTSDYEQYF TGTGCCAGCAGCTTGGGGTCCGGGACTAGCGACTACGAGCAGTACTTC
NA TRBJ1-5 NA TRBV2 CASRPRGGQGQPQHF TGTGCCAGCAGACCCCGGGGGGGGCAAGGACAGCCCCAGCATTTT
TRBD2 TRBJ2-1 NA TRBV9 CASSSSGSPYNGQFF TGTGCCAGCAGCTCTAGCGGGAGCCCCTACAATGGGCAGTTCTTC